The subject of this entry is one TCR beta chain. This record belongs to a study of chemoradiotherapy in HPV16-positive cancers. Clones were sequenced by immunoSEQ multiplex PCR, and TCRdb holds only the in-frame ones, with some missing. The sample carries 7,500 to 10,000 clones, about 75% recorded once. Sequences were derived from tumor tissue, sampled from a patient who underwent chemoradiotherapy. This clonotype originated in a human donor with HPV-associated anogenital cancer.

CDR3 amino acids: CASSPTTRGNTEAFF. DNA for the CDR3: TGTGCCAGCAGCCCCACGACAAGGGGAAACACTGAAGCTTTCTTT. The V call is TRBV7-2, the J call TRBJ1-1; D possibly corresponds to TRBD1 (5 bases). The CDR3 is 15 residues long. V shed 5 bases and J shed 2 bases, with 15 bases lying between them. CDR1 and CDR2 (germline): SGHTA, FQGNSA.